This is a list of T cell receptor beta chains from one sample in a study of shared clonotypes between healthy human individuals. Generated by immunoSEQ multiplex PCR, the TCRdb table keeps only in-frame clones and is missing some. The table has about 1 million clones, about 80% seen once. Sequences were obtained from memory CD4+ T cells sorted from blood. Receptor source: a man younger than 35 in good health. CDR3s include the opening cysteine and the closing phenylalanine or tryptophan. The D gene is left open where the match is weak. Clone size appears in some rows only: once, few, many, or a class for an expanded clone.

TRBV25-1	-	TRBJ2-3	many	TGTGCCATGAAAGACCGGGACAACAGGGATACGCAGTATTTT	CAMKDRDNRDTQYF
TRBV10-3	TRBD2	TRBJ2-7	-	TGTGCCATCGGACTAGCGGGAGATCCGGCCTACGAGCAGTACTTC	CAIGLAGDPAYEQYF
TRBV5-8	TRBD1	TRBJ2-7	-	TGTGCCAGCAGCAGATCCGGGACAGAAAGCTCCTACGAGCAGTACTTC	CASSRSGTESSYEQYF
TRBV1	-	TRBJ2-4	few	TGCACCAGCAGCCCCCGACTAGCGGGACCGGCGGCTACCGGAAATTTAGCCAAAAACATTCAGTACTTC	CTSSPRLAGPAATGNLAKNIQYF
TRBV7-2	-	TRBJ2-5	-	TGTGCCTGCCGCCTCGCGAATCAAGAGACCCAGTACTTC	CACRLANQETQYF
TRBV5-4	-	TRBJ2-2	-	TGTGCCAGCAGCCCCGAGGTGGGAGGTGCCGGGGAGCTGTTTTTT	CASSPEVGGAGELFF
TRBV7-9	TRBD2	TRBJ2-7	-	TGTGCCAGTAAGGGGACTAGCGGGACCTACGAGCAGTACTTC	CASKGTSGTYEQYF
TRBV28	-	TRBJ1-4	-	TGTGCCAGCAGCCAAGTATGGGGGCGCGGCGAAAAACTGTTTTTT	CASSQVWGRGEKLFF
TRBV4-1	TRBD1	TRBJ2-4	-	TGCGCCAGCAGCCAAGTCCCAGGGGGCTCAGCCAAAAACATTCAGTACTTC	CASSQVPGGSAKNIQYF
TRBV19	-	TRBJ1-2	-	TGTGCCAGTAGTCCCAGGGGAGACTATGGCTACACCTTC	CASSPRGDYGYTF
TRBV27	-	TRBJ2-7	-	TGTGCCAGCAGGGACAGTGGGTCCTACGAGCAGTACTTC	CASRDSGSYEQYF
TRBV15	TRBD1	TRBJ2-5	-	TGTGCCACCAGCAGAGACAAAGGACAGGGGACGACCCAGTACTTC	CATSRDKGQGTTQYF
TRBV7-9	TRBD1	TRBJ1-6	-	TGTGCCAGCAGCTTAGATGGCAGGGGGACCTCGTCACCCCTCCACTTT	CASSLDGRGTSSPLHF
TRBV7-9	TRBD2	TRBJ2-4	-	TGTGCCAGCAGCGGACTAGGGACTAGCGGGCCTCTAGCCAAAAACATTCAGTACTTC	CASSGLGTSGPLAKNIQYF
TRBV7-9	-	TRBJ2-2	few	TGTGCCAGCAGCCTATCTTGGGACACTAACACCGGGGAGCTGTTTTTT	CASSLSWDTNTGELFF
TRBV20-1	-	TRBJ1-1	-	TGCAGTACCTCAGCAAACACTGAAGCTTTCTTT	CSTSANTEAFF
TRBV7-8	-	TRBJ1-6	once	TGTGCCAGCAGCTTAACCGAGGGGCTTGGGTCGTATAAGGCACCCCTCCACTTT	CASSLTEGLGSYKAPLHF
TRBV11-2	TRBD2	TRBJ2-4	few	TGTGCCAGCAGCCAGCGGGTAGGGGAGGGGAACATTCAGTACTTC	CASSQRVGEGNIQYF
TRBV6-6	-	TRBJ1-4	-	TGTGCCAGCGTTGAGTTTGGCGAAAAACTGTTTTTT	CASVEFGEKLFF
TRBV10-2	-	TRBJ2-7	-	TGCGCCAGCAGGGGTACATTGGACGGGGACGAGCAGTACTTC	CASRGTLDGDEQYF
TRBV6-6	TRBD1	TRBJ2-7	-	TGTGCCAGCTTGGACAGGGACCGCTACGAGCAGTACTTC	CASLDRDRYEQYF
TRBV7-2	TRBD2	TRBJ2-3	-	TGTGCCAGCAGTCAGACTAGCGGGAGGGTGGATACGCAGTATTTT	CASSQTSGRVDTQYF
TRBV2	TRBD1	TRBJ2-1	-	TGTGCCAGCCCCCTGGCCGGGACAGTTAGCAATGAGCAGTTCTTC	CASPLAGTVSNEQFF
TRBV19	TRBD1	TRBJ1-5	-	TGTGCCAGTAGTTGGACAGGGATGGGTCAGCCCCAGCATTTT	CASSWTGMGQPQHF
TRBV29-1	-	TRBJ2-2	-	TGCAGCGTAGCAGACAGGTGGACCGGGGAGCTGTTTTTT	CSVADRWTGELFF
TRBV5-1	-	TRBJ1-2	-	TGCGCCAGCAGCTTGGACGGGTTCGGGAACTATGGCTACACCTTC	CASSLDGFGNYGYTF
TRBV7-2	TRBD2	TRBJ2-1	-	TGTGCCAGCAGCCCGCGACTAGCGGGAGGGCCTAGCAATGAGCAGTTCTTC	CASSPRLAGGPSNEQFF
TRBV5-4	-	TRBJ2-2	-	TGTGCCAGCAGCCCGGAAACGACCAACACCGGGGAGCTGTTTTTT	CASSPETTNTGELFF
TRBV5-1	TRBD1	TRBJ1-1	few	TGCGCCAGCAGCTGGTCAGGGGGCCTGAACACTGAAGCTTTCTTT	CASSWSGGLNTEAFF
TRBV18	TRBD1	TRBJ2-3	-	TGTGCCAGCTCACCGCCAGGGGGTACGCAGTATTTT	CASSPPGGTQYF
TRBV21-1	-	TRBJ2-7	-	TGTGCCAGCAGCAAAGGTGAGGGGACTAGCGTGTATACCTACGAGCAGTACTTC	CASSKGEGTSVYTYEQYF
TRBV6-5	TRBD2	TRBJ2-3	-	TGTGCCAGCAGTTACGGAGGGGGACTAGGCACAGATACGCAGTATTTT	CASSYGGGLGTDTQYF
TRBV4-3	-	TRBJ2-1	-	TGCGCCAGCAGCCAAGAAGACGGGAGCTCCTACAATGAGCAGTTCTTC	CASSQEDGSSYNEQFF
TRBV6-5	TRBD2	TRBJ2-3	-	TGTGCCAGCAGTACTAGCGGGGGCACAGATACGCAGTATTTT	CASSTSGGTDTQYF
TRBV6-4	TRBD1	TRBJ1-1	-	TGTGCCAGCAGGGGGGGGACAGGGGCGTTACGAGCTTTCTTT	CASRGGTGALRAFF
TRBV25-1	-	TRBJ1-4	-	TGTGCCAGCAGTGAACCCCTCCGGGTTTGGGGTTGGGAAAAACTGTTTTTT	CASSEPLRVWGWEKLFF
TRBV7-9	-	TRBJ1-1	few	TGTGCCAGCAGCTTAGGGACAACTTGGAACACTGAAGCTTTCTTT	CASSLGTTWNTEAFF
TRBV4-1	TRBD1	TRBJ2-6	-	TGCGCCAGCAGCCAAGCGACAGGGACCTCTGGGGCCAACGTCCTGACTTTC	CASSQATGTSGANVLTF
TRBV28	-	TRBJ2-6	-	TGTGCCAGCAGATCTGGGGCCAACGTCCTGACTTTC	CASRSGANVLTF
TRBV19	TRBD1	TRBJ1-1	-	TGTGCCAGTAACCTAGGGGGCTGGACTGAAGCTTTCTTT	CASNLGGWTEAFF
TRBV18	TRBD1	TRBJ1-1	-	TGTGCCAGCTCACGGGAGGGACAGGGAATCACTGAAGCTTTCTTT	CASSREGQGITEAFF
TRBV6-6	-	TRBJ2-2	once	TGTGCCAGCACCTCGACAGGCAGGAACACCGGGGAGCTGTTTTTT	CASTSTGRNTGELFF
TRBV7-2	-	TRBJ2-3	-	TGTGCCAGCAGCCCCATGGCAGGCTCCGGCCTAACTGTGACGCAGTATTTT	CASSPMAGSGLTVTQYF
TRBV28	-	TRBJ1-4	-	TGTGCCAGCAACCCAGGACGGGCAACTAATGAAAAACTGTTTTTT	CASNPGRATNEKLFF
TRBV5-4	TRBD1	TRBJ1-2	many	TGTGCCAGCAGCTTGGGGAACCGACAGGGAGGATATGGCTACACCTTC	CASSLGNRQGGYGYTF
TRBV7-7	-	TRBJ2-5	-	TGTGCTAGCAGTTTGACGGACGGGAAGACCCAGTACTTC	CASSLTDGKTQYF
TRBV6-1	-	TRBJ1-2	once	TGTGCCAGCAGTGACGAGGGGCTTGGGGGCTACACCTTC	CASSDEGLGGYTF
TRBV6-4	TRBD2	TRBJ2-3	-	TGTGCCAGCCCCGGGGTGAGCCTAGCGGAAAGAGATACGCAGTATTTT	CASPGVSLAERDTQYF
TRBV4-1	-	TRBJ2-7	-	TGCGCCAGCAGCCAAGATCTAGGGTTATGGGAGCAGTACTTC	CASSQDLGLWEQYF